The rows below give T cell receptor beta chains drawn from one sample of a study of blood T cell repertoires in COVID-19. Sequencing was performed with immunoSEQ multiplex PCR; in TCRdb, only in-frame clones are kept and a portion is missing. The profile shows 52,000 or so clones, over 90% of them singletons. Sequencing was done on a sample of peripheral blood. These receptors all come from a woman aged 80 or over with acute or convalescent COVID-19. Each CDR3 is given with its conserved first and last residue. A D gene is named only where the DNA matches it firmly. Not every row has a clone size; where given, it reads once, few, many or a size class.

j_gene: TRBJ1-1
d_gene: NA
abundance: NA
v_gene: TRBV5-6
CDR3nt: TGTGCCAGCAGCGATGACAGACCGAACACTGAAGCTTTCTTT
CDR3aa: CASSDDRPNTEAFF

j_gene: TRBJ2-5
d_gene: TRBD2
abundance: NA
v_gene: TRBV5-5
CDR3nt: TGTGCCAGCAGCCCCACCGGGGGCACTAGCGGCCAAGAGACCCAGTACTTC
CDR3aa: CASSPTGGTSGQETQYF

j_gene: TRBJ2-1
d_gene: TRBD1
abundance: NA
v_gene: TRBV7-3
CDR3nt: TGTGCCAGCAGCGCGACAGGGGGAATCGTTATTGATGAGCAGTTCTTC
CDR3aa: CASSATGGIVIDEQFF

j_gene: TRBJ2-5
d_gene: TRBD2
abundance: NA
v_gene: TRBV5-1
CDR3nt: TGCGCCAGCAGAGTTTTAGCGGGAGTAGGGGAGACCCAGTACTTC
CDR3aa: CASRVLAGVGETQYF

j_gene: TRBJ1-4
d_gene: TRBD1
abundance: NA
v_gene: TRBV4-3
CDR3nt: TGCGCCAGCAGCCAAGAGGTGGAGACAGGGGGAGGTGAAAAACTGTTTTTT
CDR3aa: CASSQEVETGGGEKLFF

j_gene: TRBJ1-1
d_gene: TRBD1
abundance: NA
v_gene: TRBV13
CDR3nt: TGTGCCAGCAGCTACGGACAGGTGGTTAACACTGAAGCTTTCTTT
CDR3aa: CASSYGQVVNTEAFF

j_gene: TRBJ1-2
d_gene: NA
abundance: NA
v_gene: TRBV6-5
CDR3nt: TGTGCCAGCAGTTACTCGCAGGGCAATTATGGCTACACCTTC
CDR3aa: CASSYSQGNYGYTF

j_gene: TRBJ1-1
d_gene: NA
abundance: NA
v_gene: TRBV10-3
CDR3nt: TGTGCCGTTTCACAGGGATCCACTGAAGCTTTCTTT
CDR3aa: CAVSQGSTEAFF

j_gene: TRBJ2-2
d_gene: TRBD1
abundance: NA
v_gene: TRBV29-1
CDR3nt: TGCAGCGTTCTGACAGGGTACCCGGCCGGGGAGCTGTTTTTT
CDR3aa: CSVLTGYPAGELFF

j_gene: TRBJ1-3
d_gene: TRBD1
abundance: NA
v_gene: TRBV28
CDR3nt: TGTGCCAGCAGTTTACCCACCGGGACAGCCGGAAACACCATATATTTT
CDR3aa: CASSLPTGTAGNTIYF

j_gene: TRBJ1-1
d_gene: NA
abundance: NA
v_gene: TRBV7-2
CDR3nt: TGTGCCAGCAGCTTGCGGGGGCCACTTCGGACTGAAGCTTTCTTT
CDR3aa: CASSLRGPLRTEAFF

j_gene: TRBJ1-6
d_gene: NA
abundance: NA
v_gene: TRBV10-3
CDR3nt: TGTGCCATCAGTGACGACGGACTAGGCCATTCACCCCTCCACTTT
CDR3aa: CAISDDGLGHSPLHF

j_gene: TRBJ2-5
d_gene: NA
abundance: NA
v_gene: TRBV9
CDR3nt: TGTGCCAGCAGCGTCCGGGACTTCCAAGAGACCCAGTACTTC
CDR3aa: CASSVRDFQETQYF

j_gene: TRBJ1-6
d_gene: NA
abundance: NA
v_gene: TRBV5-1
CDR3nt: TGCGCCAGCAGCCTTTACACCAATTCACCCCTCCACTTT
CDR3aa: CASSLYTNSPLHF

j_gene: TRBJ1-1
d_gene: TRBD1
abundance: NA
v_gene: TRBV11-2
CDR3nt: TGTGCCAGCAGCCGGGACAGATTCTTGAACACTGAAGCTTTCTTT
CDR3aa: CASSRDRFLNTEAFF

j_gene: TRBJ2-2
d_gene: TRBD1
abundance: NA
v_gene: TRBV19
CDR3nt: TGTGCCAGCCGGGGACAGACGAACACCGGGGAGCTGTTTTTT
CDR3aa: CASRGQTNTGELFF

j_gene: TRBJ1-2
d_gene: TRBD1
abundance: NA
v_gene: TRBV5-8
CDR3nt: TGTGCCAGCAGTCCTGACAGGGACAAAGGCTACACCTTC
CDR3aa: CASSPDRDKGYTF

j_gene: TRBJ2-2
d_gene: NA
abundance: NA
v_gene: TRBV6-7
CDR3nt: TGTGCCAGCAGTTACTCGACCCCGGCAGGGCCGAACACCGGGGAGCTGTTTTTT
CDR3aa: CASSYSTPAGPNTGELFF

j_gene: TRBJ2-1
d_gene: TRBD2
abundance: NA
v_gene: TRBV27
CDR3nt: TGTGCCAGCAGTTTATTTACCCGGACTAGCGGAGTAAATGAGCAGTTCTTC
CDR3aa: CASSLFTRTSGVNEQFF

j_gene: TRBJ1-5
d_gene: TRBD1
abundance: NA
v_gene: TRBV7-9
CDR3nt: TGTGCCAGCAGCCCAGGGGGTATCGGGCAGCCCCAGCATTTT
CDR3aa: CASSPGGIGQPQHF

j_gene: TRBJ2-1
d_gene: NA
abundance: NA
v_gene: TRBV9
CDR3nt: TGTGCCAGCACGCAGGGGAGGGGGGATGAGCAGTTCTTC
CDR3aa: CASTQGRGDEQFF

j_gene: TRBJ2-7
d_gene: NA
abundance: NA
v_gene: TRBV6-5
CDR3nt: TGTGCCAGCAACCGGCAGGGGAGCTCCTACGAGCAGTACTTC
CDR3aa: CASNRQGSSYEQYF

j_gene: TRBJ2-5
d_gene: TRBD1
abundance: NA
v_gene: TRBV7-9
CDR3nt: TGTGCCAGCAGCTTAGGTCTTTGGGGACAGCACCAAGAGACCCAGTACTTC
CDR3aa: CASSLGLWGQHQETQYF

j_gene: TRBJ1-1
d_gene: NA
abundance: NA
v_gene: TRBV7-3
CDR3nt: TGTGCCAGCAGTAGGGAGCCGAACACTGAAGCTTTCTTT
CDR3aa: CASSREPNTEAFF

j_gene: TRBJ2-3
d_gene: TRBD2
abundance: NA
v_gene: TRBV30
CDR3nt: TGTGCCTGGGCGATGGGTAGCGGGAGGACAGATACGCAGTATTTT
CDR3aa: CAWAMGSGRTDTQYF

j_gene: TRBJ2-2
d_gene: NA
abundance: NA
v_gene: TRBV3-1/TRBV3-2
CDR3nt: TGTGCCAGCAGCCAACTCCGGGGGAGTTCCACCGGGGAGCTGTTTTTT
CDR3aa: CASSQLRGSSTGELFF

j_gene: TRBJ1-2
d_gene: TRBD1
abundance: NA
v_gene: TRBV7-6
CDR3nt: TGTGCCAGCAGCTTCCGCTCGGGACAGAACTATGGCTACACCTTC
CDR3aa: CASSFRSGQNYGYTF

j_gene: TRBJ2-7
d_gene: NA
abundance: NA
v_gene: TRBV6-5
CDR3nt: TGTGCCAGCAGCGGGGGTAGCCGCTACGAGCAGTACTTC
CDR3aa: CASSGGSRYEQYF

j_gene: TRBJ2-1
d_gene: TRBD1
abundance: NA
v_gene: TRBV27
CDR3nt: TGTGCCAGCAGTCGGACAGGGGGCCCGAGATCCTCTGAGCAGTTCTTC
CDR3aa: CASSRTGGPRSSEQFF

j_gene: TRBJ1-6
d_gene: TRBD1
abundance: once
v_gene: TRBV27
CDR3nt: TGTGCCAGCAGTTTGCAGGGGGCGGGAAATTCACCCCTCCACTTT
CDR3aa: CASSLQGAGNSPLHF

j_gene: TRBJ1-1
d_gene: TRBD1
abundance: NA
v_gene: TRBV23-1
CDR3nt: TGCGCCAGTGGACAGGGGGCTGACACTGAAGCTTTCTTT
CDR3aa: CASGQGADTEAFF

j_gene: TRBJ1-1
d_gene: NA
abundance: few
v_gene: TRBV7-9
CDR3nt: TGTGCCAGCAGCGCGCAGGGTCCCACTGAAGCTTTCTTT
CDR3aa: CASSAQGPTEAFF

j_gene: TRBJ2-5
d_gene: TRBD1
abundance: NA
v_gene: TRBV29-1
CDR3nt: TGCAGCGTAAGGACAGGGGAGACCCAGTACTTC
CDR3aa: CSVRTGETQYF

j_gene: TRBJ1-2
d_gene: NA
abundance: NA
v_gene: TRBV27
CDR3nt: TGTGCCAGCGGGGACACACTCTATGGCTACACCTTC
CDR3aa: CASGDTLYGYTF

j_gene: TRBJ1-1
d_gene: NA
abundance: NA
v_gene: TRBV5-1
CDR3nt: TGCGCCAGCAGCCTATATGGGCCGAACACTGAAGCTTTCTTT
CDR3aa: CASSLYGPNTEAFF

j_gene: TRBJ1-5
d_gene: NA
abundance: NA
v_gene: TRBV7-2
CDR3nt: TGTGCCAGCAGCTTAGCGGGAGGGGGGGCTAGCAATCAGCCCCAGCATTTT
CDR3aa: CASSLAGGGASNQPQHF

j_gene: TRBJ2-3
d_gene: TRBD2
abundance: NA
v_gene: TRBV4-3
CDR3nt: TGCGCCAGCAGCCGGCAAGTGGGGATCGGTGCGGGAGGCACAGATACGCAGTATTTT
CDR3aa: CASSRQVGIGAGGTDTQYF

j_gene: TRBJ2-7
d_gene: TRBD2
abundance: NA
v_gene: TRBV9
CDR3nt: TGTGCCAGCAGCGTAGCTACGGGGGGGGCCGCCTACGAGCAGTACTTC
CDR3aa: CASSVATGGAAYEQYF

j_gene: TRBJ1-2
d_gene: NA
abundance: NA
v_gene: TRBV3-1/TRBV3-2
CDR3nt: TGTGCCAGCAGCCAAGGGACAGCCAACTATGGCTACACCTTC
CDR3aa: CASSQGTANYGYTF

j_gene: TRBJ2-2
d_gene: TRBD2
abundance: NA
v_gene: TRBV9
CDR3nt: TGTGCCAGCAGCGTCTATCGACTAGCGGATTTCACCGGGGAGCTGTTTTTT
CDR3aa: CASSVYRLADFTGELFF

j_gene: TRBJ1-2
d_gene: NA
abundance: NA
v_gene: TRBV13
CDR3nt: TGTGCCAGCAGCTTAGGGGGCGCAAACTATGGCTACACCTTC
CDR3aa: CASSLGGANYGYTF

j_gene: TRBJ2-3
d_gene: NA
abundance: NA
v_gene: TRBV7-3
CDR3nt: TGTGCCAGCAGCCAAGAGGCAGATACGCAGTATTTT
CDR3aa: CASSQEADTQYF

j_gene: TRBJ2-3
d_gene: TRBD2
abundance: NA
v_gene: TRBV19
CDR3nt: TGTGCCAGTAGTATCGGGTCGGCGGGGGGCACAGATACGCAGTATTTT
CDR3aa: CASSIGSAGGTDTQYF

j_gene: TRBJ2-7
d_gene: TRBD2
abundance: NA
v_gene: TRBV2
CDR3nt: TGTGCCAGCAAGGCGGGAGTAGGCCACGAGCAGTACTTC
CDR3aa: CASKAGVGHEQYF

j_gene: TRBJ1-6
d_gene: NA
abundance: NA
v_gene: TRBV28
CDR3nt: TGTGCCAGCAGGCAACGGGAAGGGGGTGGTTCCTATAATTCACCCCTCCACTTT
CDR3aa: CASRQREGGGSYNSPLHF

j_gene: TRBJ1-4
d_gene: TRBD1
abundance: NA
v_gene: TRBV5-5
CDR3nt: TGTGCCAGCAGCTTGGGACAGGGGTTGGGTAATGAAAAACTGTTTTTT
CDR3aa: CASSLGQGLGNEKLFF

j_gene: TRBJ2-5
d_gene: TRBD2
abundance: NA
v_gene: TRBV10-2
CDR3nt: TGCGCCAGCAGAGGAGGGACTAGCGGGACGGAGACCCAGTACTTC
CDR3aa: CASRGGTSGTETQYF

j_gene: TRBJ1-2
d_gene: TRBD1
abundance: NA
v_gene: TRBV29-1
CDR3nt: TGCAGCGTGGCACAGGGGGTGAACTATGGCTACACCTTC
CDR3aa: CSVAQGVNYGYTF

j_gene: TRBJ1-2
d_gene: TRBD1
abundance: NA
v_gene: TRBV5-1
CDR3nt: TGCGCCAGCAGCCCCAACCGGGACAGACTCTATGGCTACACCTTC
CDR3aa: CASSPNRDRLYGYTF

j_gene: TRBJ1-1
d_gene: NA
abundance: NA
v_gene: TRBV3-1/TRBV3-2
CDR3nt: TGTGCCAGCAGCGGAGCGGGGTACAGGGAGTACACTGAAGCTTTCTTT
CDR3aa: CASSGAGYREYTEAFF

j_gene: TRBJ1-2
d_gene: TRBD1
abundance: NA
v_gene: TRBV15
CDR3nt: TGTGCCACCAGCAGAGTCAGGGGGCAGGGGAACTATGGCTACACCTTC
CDR3aa: CATSRVRGQGNYGYTF

j_gene: TRBJ1-5
d_gene: NA
abundance: once
v_gene: TRBV3-1/TRBV3-2
CDR3nt: TGTGCCAGCAGCCAAGGAGGAAATCAGCCCCAGCATTTT
CDR3aa: CASSQGGNQPQHF

j_gene: TRBJ1-3
d_gene: NA
abundance: once
v_gene: TRBV30
CDR3nt: TGTGCCTGGAGTGTTCGGGGGGCAGGTGGAAACACCATATATTTT
CDR3aa: CAWSVRGAGGNTIYF

j_gene: TRBJ2-1
d_gene: NA
abundance: NA
v_gene: TRBV11-2
CDR3nt: TGTGCCAGCAGCGGGGCCTTATACAATGAGCAGTTCTTC
CDR3aa: CASSGALYNEQFF

j_gene: TRBJ2-2
d_gene: NA
abundance: NA
v_gene: TRBV2
CDR3nt: TGTGCCAGCAGTGTAGGGGCCTACGGGAACACCGGGGAGCTGTTTTTT
CDR3aa: CASSVGAYGNTGELFF

j_gene: TRBJ2-7
d_gene: NA
abundance: once
v_gene: TRBV12-3/TRBV12-4
CDR3nt: TGTGCCAGCAGTTCGGGGGTCTACGAGCAGTACTTC
CDR3aa: CASSSGVYEQYF

j_gene: TRBJ1-1
d_gene: NA
abundance: once
v_gene: TRBV29-1
CDR3nt: TGCAGCGCTAGAAACACTGAAGCTTTCTTT
CDR3aa: CSARNTEAFF

j_gene: TRBJ2-5
d_gene: TRBD1
abundance: NA
v_gene: TRBV2
CDR3nt: TGTGCCAGCAGTGAAGGGGCAGGGGGCTATGGCCAGTACTTC
CDR3aa: CASSEGAGGYGQYF

j_gene: TRBJ2-4
d_gene: TRBD1
abundance: NA
v_gene: TRBV13
CDR3nt: TGTGCCAGCAGCATACAGACAGGGGGTGGAAACATTCAGTACTTC
CDR3aa: CASSIQTGGGNIQYF

j_gene: TRBJ2-6
d_gene: NA
abundance: once
v_gene: TRBV18
CDR3nt: TGTGCCAGCTCTCAACAGGCCCCGAGCTCTGGGGCCAACGTCCTGACTTTC
CDR3aa: CASSQQAPSSGANVLTF